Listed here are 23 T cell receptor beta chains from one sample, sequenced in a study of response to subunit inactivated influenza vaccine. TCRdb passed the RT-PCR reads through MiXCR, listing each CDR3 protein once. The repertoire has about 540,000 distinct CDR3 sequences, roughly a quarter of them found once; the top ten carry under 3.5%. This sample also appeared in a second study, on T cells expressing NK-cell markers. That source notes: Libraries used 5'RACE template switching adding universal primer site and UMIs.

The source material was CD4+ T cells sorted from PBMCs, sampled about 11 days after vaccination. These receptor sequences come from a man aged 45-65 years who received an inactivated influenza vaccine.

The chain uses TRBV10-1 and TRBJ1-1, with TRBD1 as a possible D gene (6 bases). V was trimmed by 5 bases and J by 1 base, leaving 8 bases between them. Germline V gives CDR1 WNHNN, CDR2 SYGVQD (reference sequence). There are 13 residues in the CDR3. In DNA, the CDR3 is TGCGCCAGCAGTAAGGACAGGAACACTGAAGCTTTCTTT. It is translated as CASSKDRNTEAFF.

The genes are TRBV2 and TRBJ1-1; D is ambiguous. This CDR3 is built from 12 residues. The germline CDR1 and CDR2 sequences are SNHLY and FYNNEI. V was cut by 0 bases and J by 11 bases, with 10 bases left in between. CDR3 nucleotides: TGTGCCAGCAGTGAAGCGCGCCCGGTCGCTTTCTTT. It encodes CASSEARPVAFF.

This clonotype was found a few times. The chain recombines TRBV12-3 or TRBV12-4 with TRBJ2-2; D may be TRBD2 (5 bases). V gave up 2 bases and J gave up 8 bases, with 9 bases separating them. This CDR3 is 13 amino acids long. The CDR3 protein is CASSLSERGELFF. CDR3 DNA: TGTGCCAGCAGTTTATCGGAGCGGGGGGAGCTGTTTTTT.

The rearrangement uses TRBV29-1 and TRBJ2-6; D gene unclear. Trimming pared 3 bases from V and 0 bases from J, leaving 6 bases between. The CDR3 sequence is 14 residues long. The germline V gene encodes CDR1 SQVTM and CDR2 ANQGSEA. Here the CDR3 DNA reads TGCAGCGTTGAGTCGTACTCTGGGGCCAACGTCCTGACTTTC. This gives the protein CSVESYSGANVLTF.

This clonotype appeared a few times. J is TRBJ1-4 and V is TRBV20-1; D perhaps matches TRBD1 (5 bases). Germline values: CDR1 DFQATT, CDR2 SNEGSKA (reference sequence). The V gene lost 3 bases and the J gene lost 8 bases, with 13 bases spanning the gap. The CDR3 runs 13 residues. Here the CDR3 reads CSASGPQGEKLFF. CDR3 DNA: TGCAGTGCTAGCGGTCCGCAGGGCGAAAAACTGTTTTTT.

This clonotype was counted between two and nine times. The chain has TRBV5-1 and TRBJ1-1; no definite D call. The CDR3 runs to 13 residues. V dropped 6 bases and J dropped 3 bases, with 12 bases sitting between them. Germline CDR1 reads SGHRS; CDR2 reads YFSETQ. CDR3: CASNKGSHTEAFF. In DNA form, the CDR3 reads TGCGCCAGCAATAAGGGATCTCACACTGAAGCTTTCTTT.

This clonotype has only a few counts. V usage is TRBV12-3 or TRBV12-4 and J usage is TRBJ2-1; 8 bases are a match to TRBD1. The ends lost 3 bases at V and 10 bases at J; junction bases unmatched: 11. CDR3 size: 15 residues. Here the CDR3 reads CASSLTGALLIEQFF. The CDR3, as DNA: TGTGCCAGCAGTTTGACAGGGGCCTTACTCATCGAGCAGTTCTTC.

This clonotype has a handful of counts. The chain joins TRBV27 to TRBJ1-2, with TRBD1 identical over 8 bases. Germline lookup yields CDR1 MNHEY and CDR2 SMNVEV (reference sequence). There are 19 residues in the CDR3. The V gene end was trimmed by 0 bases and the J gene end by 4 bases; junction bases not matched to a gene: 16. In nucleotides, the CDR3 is TGTGCCAGCAGTTTATCATCCCGGCAGGGGGCGCGGGCTGGCTATGGCTACACCTTC. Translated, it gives CASSLSSRQGARAGYGYTF.

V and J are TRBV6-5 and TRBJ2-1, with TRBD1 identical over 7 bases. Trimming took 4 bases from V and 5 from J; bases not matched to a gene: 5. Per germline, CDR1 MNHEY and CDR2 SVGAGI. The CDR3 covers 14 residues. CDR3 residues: CASSSGGNDNEQFF. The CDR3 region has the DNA TGTGCCAGCAGTTCAGGGGGAAACGACAATGAGCAGTTCTTC.

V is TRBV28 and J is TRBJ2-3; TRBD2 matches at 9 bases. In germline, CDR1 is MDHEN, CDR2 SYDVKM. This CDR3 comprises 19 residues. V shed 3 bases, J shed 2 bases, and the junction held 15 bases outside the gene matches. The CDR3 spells CASSFLRLTSGPFTDTQYF. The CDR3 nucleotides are TGTGCCAGCAGTTTTCTCCGCCTCACTAGCGGGCCCTTCACAGATACGCAGTATTTT.

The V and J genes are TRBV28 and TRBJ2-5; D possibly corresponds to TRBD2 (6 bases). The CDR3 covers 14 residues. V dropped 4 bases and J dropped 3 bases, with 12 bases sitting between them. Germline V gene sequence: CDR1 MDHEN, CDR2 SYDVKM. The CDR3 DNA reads TGTGCCAGCAGTTCCTCCCGGGGGAAAGAGACCCAGTACTTC. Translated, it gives CASSSSRGKETQYF.

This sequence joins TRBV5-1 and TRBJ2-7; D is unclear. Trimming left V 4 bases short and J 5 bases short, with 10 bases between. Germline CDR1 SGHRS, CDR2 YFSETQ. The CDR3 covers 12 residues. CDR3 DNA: TGCGCCAGCAGCATAACCGGGCACGAGCAGTACTTC. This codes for CASSITGHEQYF.

The CDR3 here is CASSRPGQGAGDYEQYF. In DNA, the CDR3 is TGTGCCAGCTCACGGCCGGGACAGGGGGCAGGGGACTACGAGCAGTACTTC. The chain is built from TRBV18 and TRBJ2-7; TRBD1 matches at 12 bases. The CDR3 loop spans 17 amino acids. The V segment lost 4 bases and the J segment 3 bases; nucleotides outside the gene matches: 10. Germline CDR1 KGHSH, CDR2 LQKENI.

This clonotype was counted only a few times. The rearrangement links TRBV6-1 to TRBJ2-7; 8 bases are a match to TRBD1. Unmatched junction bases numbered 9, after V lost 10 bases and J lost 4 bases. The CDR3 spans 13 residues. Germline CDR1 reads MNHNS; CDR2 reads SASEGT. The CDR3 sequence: CAIFDRGSYEQYF. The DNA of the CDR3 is TGTGCCATCTTCGACAGGGGATCGTACGAGCAGTACTTC.

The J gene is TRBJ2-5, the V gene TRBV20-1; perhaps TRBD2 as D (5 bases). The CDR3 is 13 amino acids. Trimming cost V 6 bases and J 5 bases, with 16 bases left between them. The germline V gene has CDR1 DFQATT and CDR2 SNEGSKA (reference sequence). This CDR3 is CSAGLPSRETQYF. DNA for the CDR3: TGCAGTGCCGGACTCCCGAGTCGGGAGACCCAGTACTTC.

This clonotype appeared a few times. The CDR3 reads CASSLPFLAGVTGELFF. For the CDR3, the DNA is TGTGCCAGCAGTTTGCCTTTCCTAGCGGGGGTTACCGGGGAGCTGTTTTTT. This chain links TRBV12-3 or TRBV12-4 with TRBJ2-2; 10 bases are shared with TRBD2. This CDR3 region has 17 residues. The trim removed 3 bases at V and 5 bases at J, leaving 9 bases unmatched.

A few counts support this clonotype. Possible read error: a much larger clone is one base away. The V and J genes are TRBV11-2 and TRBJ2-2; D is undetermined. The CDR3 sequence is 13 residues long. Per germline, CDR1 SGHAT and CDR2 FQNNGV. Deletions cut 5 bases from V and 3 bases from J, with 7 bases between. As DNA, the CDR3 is TGTGCCAGCAGCGGGTCCTACACCGGGGAGCTGTTTTTT. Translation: CASSGSYTGELFF.

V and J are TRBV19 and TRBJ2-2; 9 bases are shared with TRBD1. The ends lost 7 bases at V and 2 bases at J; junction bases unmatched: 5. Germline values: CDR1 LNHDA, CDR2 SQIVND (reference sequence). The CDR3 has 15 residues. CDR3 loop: CASKRTGVNTGELFF. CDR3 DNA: TGTGCCAGTAAACGGACAGGGGTTAACACCGGGGAGCTGTTTTTT.

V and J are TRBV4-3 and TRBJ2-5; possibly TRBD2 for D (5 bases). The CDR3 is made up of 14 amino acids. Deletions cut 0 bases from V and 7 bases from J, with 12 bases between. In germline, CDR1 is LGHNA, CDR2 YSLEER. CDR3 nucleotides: TGCGCCAGCAGCCAAGAATTCGGGAATCCGACCCAGTACTTC. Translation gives CASSQEFGNPTQYF.

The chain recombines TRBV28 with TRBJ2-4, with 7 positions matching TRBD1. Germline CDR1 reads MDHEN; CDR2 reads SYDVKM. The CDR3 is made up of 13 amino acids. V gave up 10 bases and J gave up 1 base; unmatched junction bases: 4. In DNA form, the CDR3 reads TGTGCCATCACGGGACAGGCCAAAAACATTCAGTACTTC. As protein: CAITGQAKNIQYF.

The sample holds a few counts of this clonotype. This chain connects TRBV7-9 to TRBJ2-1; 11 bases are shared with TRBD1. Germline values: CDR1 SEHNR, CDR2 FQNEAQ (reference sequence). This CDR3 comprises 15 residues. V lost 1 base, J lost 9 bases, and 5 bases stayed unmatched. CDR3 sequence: CASSLEGTGGGEQFF. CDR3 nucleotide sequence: TGTGCCAGCAGCTTAGAAGGGACAGGGGGTGGTGAGCAGTTCTTC.

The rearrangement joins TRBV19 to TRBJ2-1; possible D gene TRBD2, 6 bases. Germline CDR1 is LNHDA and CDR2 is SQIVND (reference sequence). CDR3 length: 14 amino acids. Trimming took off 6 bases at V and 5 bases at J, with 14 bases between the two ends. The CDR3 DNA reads TGTGCCAGTAGGGCACTAGCCGGTAACAATGAGCAGTTCTTC. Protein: CASRALAGNNEQFF.

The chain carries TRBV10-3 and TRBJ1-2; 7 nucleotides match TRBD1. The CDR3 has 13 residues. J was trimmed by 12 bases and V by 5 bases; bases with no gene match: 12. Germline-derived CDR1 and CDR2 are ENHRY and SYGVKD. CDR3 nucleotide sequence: TGTGCCATCAGTAAGGGGGCGGATAATATTAACACCTTC. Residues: CAISKGADNINTF.